Listed below are T cell receptor beta chains from one sample, sequenced in a study of T cell repertoires in cytomegalovirus infection. Their recognized antigens are unknown. TCRdb re-derived calls from the reads in MiXCR, one entry per CDR3 protein. This sample has some 940,000 distinct CDR3 sequences; approximately 32% occur once, and the top ten carry about an eighth. The sample was cultured CD8+ T cells from PBMCs, taken from culture after CMV antigen stimulation. The receptor set was obtained from a human donor in good health (CMV status not recorded). Some clones in this sample may be carry-over from other donors' samples. Each CDR3 is given with its conserved first and last residue. A D gene is named only where the DNA matches it firmly. Clone sizes are given selectively: once, few, many, or a class where the clone is expanded.

- - TRBJ2-1 TRBV6-5 TGTGCCAGCAGTTACTCACAGTGGGGATCCTACAATGAGCAGTTCTTC CASSYSQWGSYNEQFF
few TRBD1 TRBJ1-2 TRBV6-6 TGTGCCAGCACCTTACAGACAGGGGGAAACTATGGCTACACCTTC CASTLQTGGNYGYTF
many - TRBJ1-4 TRBV7-6 TGTGCCAGCAGCTTATTATCAGGGCCCCTAACTGGCCCCAATGAAAAACTGTTTTTT CASSLLSGPLTGPNEKLFF
- - TRBJ1-3 TRBV28 TGTGCCAGCAGTTTCACCCTGGATTATGGAAACACCATATATTTT CASSFTLDYGNTIYF
few TRBD2 TRBJ2-7 TRBV27 TGTGCCAGCAGTACTTTAGCGGGGGGCCGCGAGCAGTACTTC CASSTLAGGREQYF
- - TRBJ2-5 TRBV20-1 TGCAGTGGAAGGGGCCTAGGAAAAGAGACCCAGTACTTC CSGRGLGKETQYF
- TRBD2 TRBJ2-1 TRBV4-1 TGCGCCAGCAGCCAAGAGGAAACTAGCGGGGGGGCAACGGAGCAGTTCTTC CASSQEETSGGATEQFF
- - TRBJ2-5 TRBV4-1 TGCGCCAGCAGCCATTTTCCGGGTGAGACCCAGTACTTC CASSHFPGETQYF
few - TRBJ2-1 TRBV6-5 TGTGCCAGCAGTTACAGTTACAGCTCCTACAATGAGCAGTTCTTC CASSYSYSSYNEQFF
- - TRBJ2-5 TRBV3-1 TGTGCCAGCAGCCTAACCGGGACACAAAGAGAGACCCAGTACTTC CASSLTGTQRETQYF
- - TRBJ2-3 TRBV4-1 TGCGCCAGCAGCCAAGATCTCAGGACCCACACAGATACGCAGTATTTT CASSQDLRTHTDTQYF
many - TRBJ1-1 TRBV7-6 TGTGCCAGCAGCGGAGGACAGCTGAACACTGAAGCTTTCTTT CASSGGQLNTEAFF
- - TRBJ2-2 TRBV19 TGTGCCAGTAGTATTATCACCGGGGAGCTGTTTTTT CASSIITGELFF
- - TRBJ2-2 TRBV15 TGTGCCACCAGCGAAAACCTTAACCCGAACACCGGGGAGCTGTTTTTT CATSENLNPNTGELFF
- TRBD1 TRBJ1-1 TRBV20-1 TGCAGTGCTAGAGATCAAGGGCTAAGGGGGCTACGGACTGAAGCTTTCTTT CSARDQGLRGLRTEAFF
few - TRBJ1-4 TRBV7-7 TGTGCTAGCAGCCCGACACCGGAGGATGAAAAACTGTTTTTT CASSPTPEDEKLFF
- - TRBJ2-7 TRBV7-6 TGTGCCAGCAGCTTTTCCGTCTCGCCTCCTTACGAGCAGTACTTC CASSFSVSPPYEQYF
few - TRBJ2-1 TRBV7-9 TGTGCCAGCAGCTTAGGGGCCAGCGCTTACTCCTACAATGAGCAGTTCTTC CASSLGASAYSYNEQFF
- - TRBJ2-7 TRBV20-1 TGCAGTGCTAGCGGGGCCACTTTCTACGAGCAGTACTTC CSASGATFYEQYF
- - TRBJ1-2 TRBV19 TGTGTCAGTCGTATAGGAGCTAACTATGGCTACACCTTC CVSRIGANYGYTF
- TRBD2 TRBJ2-1 TRBV7-3 TGTGCCAGCAGCTTACTCCCTACGGGGGGGCCAGGGGAGCAGTTCTTC CASSLLPTGGPGEQFF
- - TRBJ2-5 TRBV28 TGTGCCAGCAGTTTGCCCTCGGGGCCCCGGGAGACCCAGTACTTC CASSLPSGPRETQYF
- TRBD2 TRBJ2-3 TRBV7-6 TGTGCCAGCGGCAAGCTAGCGGGGGGCACAGATACGCAGTATTTT CASGKLAGGTDTQYF
- TRBD2 TRBJ2-5 TRBV7-9 TGTGCCAGCAGCCCTTCGGGACTATCACCGACCCAGTACTTC CASSPSGLSPTQYF
- TRBD2 TRBJ2-5 TRBV27 TGTGCCAGCAGCACGACTAGCGGGGGGCTACAAGAGACCCAGTACTTC CASSTTSGGLQETQYF
- - TRBJ1-1 TRBV18 TGTGCCAGCTCATCTGACCTTACCCTCACTGAAGCTTTCTTT CASSSDLTLTEAFF
- - TRBJ1-5 TRBV6-5 TGTGCCAACAGTTACCGGCAAACAAGGGGTCAGCCCCAGCATTTT CANSYRQTRGQPQHF
- - TRBJ1-2 TRBV14 TGTGCCAGCAAGCCGGGGGGGCTCTATGGCTACACCTTC CASKPGGLYGYTF